Included here is one TCR beta chain sequence, with context. Its antigen is currently not known. No per-base quality is available; no much larger clone lies one base away. Between the V and J ends, shortened by 5 bases and 3 bases respectively, the junction contains 5 bases. Looking up the germline V gene (reference sequence) yields CDR1 DFQATT and CDR2 SNEGSKA. The CDR3 holds 11 amino acids from the cysteine to the phenylalanine. The read is trimmed to its CDR3 DNA, 33 bases read in frame from base 1. The sample is drawn from a study of blood T cell repertoires in COVID-19 (dated by TCRdb to 2018 to 2021). Regarding the research as a whole: Samples from collaborators originated in the United States, Italy and Spain and spanned both the acute and convalescent phases of COVID-19. The material from the prospective study consisted of cDNA or gDNA derived from T cells, B-cell-depleted T cells, or PBMCs. Subjects who had been exposed to COVID-19, were actively infected with it, or had recovered from it provided the deeply sampled blood TCRbeta repertoires that made up the dataset. The repertoires were released in a freely available public database meant as a resource for research on the immune response to SARS-CoV-2. The samples were drawn from the first 160 participants of the ongoing ImmuneRACE study and from some 1,300 subjects provided by 6 global collaborators. A de-identified subject ID, COVID-19 status, age in years and sex were almost always included in the sample metadata. Where available, HLA class I and class II types were obtained from metadata supplied by the sample provider rather than from assay-based typing. General study outcomes and caveats: Clinical and demographic metadata were provided uncurated, with the amount varying by source and participant.

Whole blood was collected in K2EDTA tubes by collaborating institutions according to the institutions' own protocols. For TCRbeta analysis, collaborators shipped samples in one of three forms: frozen whole blood, isolated PBMCs, or DNA extracted from either of those sample types. TCRbeta CDR3 regions were amplified from genomic DNA using the immunoSEQ Assay, a bias-controlled multiplex PCR. For the original study's pipeline: The number of nucleated cells in each sample was estimated by amplification of reference gene primers within the assay. Sequence reads were collapsed and filtered to measure the absolute abundance of every unique TCRbeta CDR3 rearrangement. For each sample, productive Simpson clonality was calculated as the square root of Simpson's diversity index across productive rearrangements. TCRdb took this table from immuneACCESS and kept in-frame rearrangements with V and J called. Such tables lack part of the clones; where checked against another copy, unresolved V genes explain under half of the gap, and the rest is unexplained. The V and J calls and clone size were taken over from that table, and D and trimming were inferred from the DNA. This sample gives some 45,000 clones in total; about nine tenths of them show up just once. Approximately 15% of the sample belongs to the ten largest clones.

This sequence uses TRBV20-1 and TRBJ2-1, with no confidently assigned D gene. The TCR originated in a man between 60 and 70 years old with active COVID-19. Sequenced input: peripheral blood. The nucleotide sequence is given as TGCAGTGCTCGTATCTACAATGAGCAGTTCTTC. The encoded protein is CSARIYNEQFF.